This T cell receptor beta chain was sequenced in a study of PD-1 blockade in classical Hodgkin lymphoma. Germline loops: CDR1 SEHNR, CDR2 FQNEAQ (reference sequence). V lost 1 base to trimming and J lost 5 bases, with 11 bases between them. This CDR3 is built from 14 residues. Every one of the patients relapsed after autologous stem cell transplantation (brentuximab vedotin exposure was variable). In this sample, this clone turned up once. Sequencing used immunoSEQ multiplex PCR; TCRdb keeps in-frame clones, though not all of them. The sample has some 11,000 clones, 80% seen once. The clonotype was recovered from a human donor with classical Hodgkin lymphoma. The specimen comprised peripheral blood mononuclear cells (PBMCs), sampled before the second cycle of nivolumab. J is TRBJ1-1 and V is TRBV7-9, with D maybe TRBD1 (5 bases). This chain's CDR3 is CASSLDGGGTEAFF. The CDR3, as DNA: TGTGCCAGCAGCTTAGACGGGGGAGGGACTGAAGCTTTCTTT.